The T cell receptor beta chain described here comes from a study of regulatory T cells in long-lasting Graves disease. CDR3 regions were amplified by Arm-PCR using iRepertoire HTBI primers to build TCR beta libraries. TCRdb processed the multiplex PCR reads anew with MiXCR; each CDR3 protein has one entry. This sample has roughly 610,000 distinct CDR3 sequences, with more than 15% found just once. Described time point: newly diagnosed GD, antithyroid drugs for less than 3 months. The TCR library was made from RNA extracted from PBMCs. These sequences were also reported in another study, on T cells in Graves' hyperthyroidism and ophthalmopathy. As reported in that work: Researchers ran a first-round RT-PCR on the TCR CDR3 using the HTBI primer set. The model predicted ophthalmopathy a median approximately 6 months before onset.

Sequencing used peripheral blood mononuclear cells (PBMCs), obtained at new diagnosis, from a patient treated with antithyroid drugs. This sequence originates from a man between 18 and 35 years old with Graves disease.

The CDR3, as DNA: TGTGCCAGCAGCTCCTGGCAGGGGGGCACTGAAGCTTTCTTT. Translation: CASSSWQGGTEAFF. The rearrangement uses TRBV5-5 and TRBJ1-1; 7 bases map to TRBD1. The CDR3 covers 14 residues. CDR1 is SGHKS, CDR2 YYEKEE, per germline (reference sequence). V lost 3 bases and J lost 4; bases outside the gene matches: 6. Supplemented by reference TRBV5-5 and TRBJ1-1, the full variable domain reads DAGVTQSPTHLIKTRGQQVTLRCSPISGHKSVSWYQQVLGQGPQFIFQYYEKEERGRGNFPDRFSARQFPNYSSELNVNALLLGDSALYLCASSSWQGGTEAFFGQGTRLTVV.